Listed below are T cell receptor beta chains from one sample, sequenced in a study of radiotherapy plus CTLA-4 blockade in lung cancer. Libraries were prepared by immunoSEQ multiplex PCR; TCRdb keeps only in-frame clonotypes and omits some of them. The profile shows nearly 95,000 clones, approximately 80% of them singletons. The sequences come from peripheral blood, collected from a patient treated with radiotherapy plus ipilimumab. These receptors all stem from a human donor with non-small cell lung cancer that progressed on radiotherapy plus ipilimumab. The CDR3 runs from the conserved cysteine through the conserved F or W. A D gene is named only where the DNA matches it firmly. Expanded clones get a size class; other rows say once, few or many, or leave the size out.

abundance: -; j_gene: TRBJ1-5; v_gene: TRBV10-3; d_gene: -; CDR3nt: TGTGCCATCAGTGAGATGGGCGGCAATCAGCCCCAGCATTTT; CDR3aa: CAISEMGGNQPQHF
abundance: -; j_gene: TRBJ2-1; v_gene: TRBV5-4; d_gene: -; CDR3nt: TGTGCCAGCAGCTTGGCTGGTCCCAATGAGCAGTTCTTC; CDR3aa: CASSLAGPNEQFF
abundance: -; j_gene: TRBJ2-7; v_gene: TRBV27; d_gene: -; CDR3nt: TGTGCCAGCAGTTTTAATCGGGGCCTGCTCTACGAGCAGTACTTC; CDR3aa: CASSFNRGLLYEQYF
abundance: -; j_gene: TRBJ2-7; v_gene: TRBV29-1; d_gene: -; CDR3nt: TGCAGCGTGCAAGACGGAACCTACGAGCAGTACTTC; CDR3aa: CSVQDGTYEQYF
abundance: -; j_gene: TRBJ1-5; v_gene: TRBV28; d_gene: TRBD1; CDR3nt: TGTGCCAGCAGAGCAGGGGGAAGCAATCAGCCCCAGCATTTT; CDR3aa: CASRAGGSNQPQHF
abundance: -; j_gene: TRBJ2-1; v_gene: TRBV7-9; d_gene: -; CDR3nt: TGTGCCAGCAGCTTAGCGGGAGTAGGTGAGCAGTTCTTC; CDR3aa: CASSLAGVGEQFF
abundance: -; j_gene: TRBJ1-4; v_gene: TRBV2; d_gene: -; CDR3nt: TGTGCCAGCAGTGACAGGGGTGGTGAAAAACTGTTTTTT; CDR3aa: CASSDRGGEKLFF
abundance: -; j_gene: TRBJ2-7; v_gene: TRBV7-9; d_gene: TRBD1; CDR3nt: TGTGCCAGCAGTAGGGCCCGGGACAGGGGCGCCCAAGGGCAGTACTTC; CDR3aa: CASSRARDRGAQGQYF
abundance: -; j_gene: TRBJ1-2; v_gene: TRBV5-1; d_gene: -; CDR3nt: TGCGCCAGCAGCAAAGGATTACCGGGTTCCTCAGGATACACCTTC; CDR3aa: CASSKGLPGSSGYTF
abundance: -; j_gene: TRBJ2-1; v_gene: TRBV11-2; d_gene: -; CDR3nt: TGTGCCAGCAGCTTAGGTGGGGATGAGCAGTTCTTC; CDR3aa: CASSLGGDEQFF
abundance: -; j_gene: TRBJ2-1; v_gene: TRBV2; d_gene: TRBD2; CDR3nt: TGTGCCAGCAGTGTTATCCTAGCGGGGGAGCAGTTCTTC; CDR3aa: CASSVILAGEQFF
abundance: -; j_gene: TRBJ2-3; v_gene: TRBV18; d_gene: -; CDR3nt: TGTGCCAGCTCACCTCTCCAAACAGATACGCAGTATTTT; CDR3aa: CASSPLQTDTQYF
abundance: -; j_gene: TRBJ1-3; v_gene: TRBV6-5; d_gene: -; CDR3nt: TGTGCCAGCAGTTCGTTAGAGGGTGTCTCTGGAAACACCATATATTTT; CDR3aa: CASSSLEGVSGNTIYF
abundance: -; j_gene: TRBJ1-1; v_gene: TRBV30; d_gene: -; CDR3nt: TGTGCCTGGAGTGTAGGACAGTTCATGAACACTGAAGCTTTCTTT; CDR3aa: CAWSVGQFMNTEAFF
abundance: -; j_gene: TRBJ2-7; v_gene: TRBV9; d_gene: -; CDR3nt: TGTGCCAGCAGCCCCGACAGTTACGAGCAGTACTTC; CDR3aa: CASSPDSYEQYF
abundance: -; j_gene: TRBJ2-6; v_gene: TRBV5-1; d_gene: TRBD2; CDR3nt: TGCGCCAGCAGCAGGGAGGGTGCCGGGGCCAACGTCCTGACTTTC; CDR3aa: CASSREGAGANVLTF
abundance: -; j_gene: TRBJ2-5; v_gene: TRBV7-8; d_gene: TRBD1; CDR3nt: TGTGCCAGCAGCTTATGGAATTCGGGACAGGGCGAGACCCAGTACTTC; CDR3aa: CASSLWNSGQGETQYF
abundance: -; j_gene: TRBJ1-1; v_gene: TRBV19; d_gene: TRBD1; CDR3nt: TGTGCCAGTTACAGTCCGGGACAGGGCTCTTTCAGGGGCACTGAAGCTTTCTTT; CDR3aa: CASYSPGQGSFRGTEAFF
abundance: once; j_gene: TRBJ2-3; v_gene: TRBV2; d_gene: TRBD2; CDR3nt: TGTGCCAGCAGCCCCATAACTAGCGGGAGGGCCGGTGCAGATACGCAGTATTTT; CDR3aa: CASSPITSGRAGADTQYF
abundance: -; j_gene: TRBJ1-4; v_gene: TRBV6-5; d_gene: -; CDR3nt: TGTGCCAGCAGTTACTCGGAACGGAACAATGAAAAACTGTTTTTT; CDR3aa: CASSYSERNNEKLFF
abundance: -; j_gene: TRBJ1-1; v_gene: TRBV7-9; d_gene: -; CDR3nt: TGTGCCAGCAGCATCACAGGGACAATGAACACTGAAGCTTTCTTT; CDR3aa: CASSITGTMNTEAFF
abundance: once; j_gene: TRBJ1-1; v_gene: TRBV27; d_gene: TRBD1; CDR3nt: TGTGCCAGCAGTGGGGGACAGGGTATGGACACTGAAGCTTTCTTT; CDR3aa: CASSGGQGMDTEAFF
abundance: -; j_gene: TRBJ1-1; v_gene: TRBV2; d_gene: TRBD1; CDR3nt: TGTGCCAGAGGAGGGGGACAGGCCCCGAACACTGAAGCTTTCTTT; CDR3aa: CARGGGQAPNTEAFF
abundance: -; j_gene: TRBJ2-2; v_gene: TRBV5-1; d_gene: -; CDR3nt: TGCGCCAGCAGTAATCCGGGTCGGGACACCGGGGAGCTGTTTTTT; CDR3aa: CASSNPGRDTGELFF
abundance: -; j_gene: TRBJ1-1; v_gene: TRBV5-1; d_gene: TRBD1; CDR3nt: TGCGCCAGCAGCCTTCAGGGGGGCGGCACTGAAGCTTTCTTT; CDR3aa: CASSLQGGGTEAFF
abundance: -; j_gene: TRBJ2-3; v_gene: TRBV20-1; d_gene: -; CDR3nt: TGCAGTGCCAAAGCGGACGAAACGCAGTATTTT; CDR3aa: CSAKADETQYF
abundance: few; j_gene: TRBJ2-1; v_gene: TRBV6-5; d_gene: -; CDR3nt: TGTGCCAGCAGTTCCCCAGGAGTCAATGAGCAGTTCTTC; CDR3aa: CASSSPGVNEQFF
abundance: -; j_gene: TRBJ2-2; v_gene: TRBV30; d_gene: -; CDR3nt: TGTGCCTGGAGTGTACAAGGGTACACCGGGGAGCTGTTTTTT; CDR3aa: CAWSVQGYTGELFF
abundance: -; j_gene: TRBJ2-3; v_gene: TRBV28; d_gene: TRBD2; CDR3nt: TGTGCCAGCATCGCGACTAGCGGGTTGGGAACAGATACGCAGTATTTT; CDR3aa: CASIATSGLGTDTQYF
abundance: -; j_gene: TRBJ2-7; v_gene: TRBV28; d_gene: -; CDR3nt: TGTGCCAGCCGAGTCCCGGGGACCTACGAGCAGTACTTC; CDR3aa: CASRVPGTYEQYF
abundance: -; j_gene: TRBJ1-2; v_gene: TRBV11-2; d_gene: -; CDR3nt: TGTGCCAGCAGCTTAGGGGGACTCACGGGTGGCTACACCTTC; CDR3aa: CASSLGGLTGGYTF
abundance: few; j_gene: TRBJ1-5; v_gene: TRBV7-6; d_gene: -; CDR3nt: TGTGCCAGCAGCTTACCGGGGGGGCCCCAGCATTTT; CDR3aa: CASSLPGGPQHF
abundance: -; j_gene: TRBJ1-1; v_gene: TRBV9; d_gene: TRBD1; CDR3nt: TGTGCCAGCAGCCCTCGGACAGGGCAAAACACTGAAGCTTTCTTT; CDR3aa: CASSPRTGQNTEAFF
abundance: -; j_gene: TRBJ2-3; v_gene: TRBV10-2; d_gene: TRBD2; CDR3nt: TGCGCCAGCAGTGTATGGCGGGAGTTAGGTTCAGATACGCAGTATTTT; CDR3aa: CASSVWRELGSDTQYF
abundance: -; j_gene: TRBJ1-3; v_gene: TRBV18; d_gene: -; CDR3nt: TGTGCCAGCTCAGACATGAGCTCTGGAAACACCATATATTTT; CDR3aa: CASSDMSSGNTIYF
abundance: -; j_gene: TRBJ1-3; v_gene: TRBV2; d_gene: -; CDR3nt: TGTGCCAGCAGGGGCCGTGACCTCGGATTGAACACCATATATTTT; CDR3aa: CASRGRDLGLNTIYF
abundance: few; j_gene: TRBJ1-2; v_gene: TRBV7-3; d_gene: -; CDR3nt: TGTGCCAGCAGCTCGATTGGGTATGGCTACACCTTC; CDR3aa: CASSSIGYGYTF
abundance: once; j_gene: TRBJ1-4; v_gene: TRBV2; d_gene: -; CDR3nt: TGTGCCAGCATCAGGGCCGTGAATGAAAAACTGTTTTTT; CDR3aa: CASIRAVNEKLFF
abundance: -; j_gene: TRBJ2-1; v_gene: TRBV5-1; d_gene: -; CDR3nt: TGCGCCAGCAGCTTCTTGACCGGGGCCTACAATGAGCAGTTCTTC; CDR3aa: CASSFLTGAYNEQFF
abundance: -; j_gene: TRBJ2-5; v_gene: TRBV7-9; d_gene: -; CDR3nt: TGTGCCAGCAGCTCCCAGGGACACCAAGAGACCCAGTACTTC; CDR3aa: CASSSQGHQETQYF
abundance: -; j_gene: TRBJ2-2; v_gene: TRBV18; d_gene: -; CDR3nt: TGTGCCAGCTCCGGAAATAGTAACACCGGGGAGCTGTTTTTT; CDR3aa: CASSGNSNTGELFF
abundance: -; j_gene: TRBJ2-1; v_gene: TRBV12-5; d_gene: TRBD1; CDR3nt: TGTGCTAGTGGGACGACAGGGCGGGTACTCAATGAGCAGTTCTTC; CDR3aa: CASGTTGRVLNEQFF
abundance: -; j_gene: TRBJ2-7; v_gene: TRBV14; d_gene: TRBD2; CDR3nt: TGTGCCAGCAGTTTTTCGGGACTAGCGGGGCCGAGCTCCTACGAGCAGTACTTC; CDR3aa: CASSFSGLAGPSSYEQYF
abundance: -; j_gene: TRBJ1-1; v_gene: TRBV5-6; d_gene: -; CDR3nt: TGTGCCAGCAGCCCCGGGGGGGGCGGTGAAGCTTTCTTT; CDR3aa: CASSPGGGGEAFF
abundance: -; j_gene: TRBJ2-4; v_gene: TRBV28; d_gene: TRBD1; CDR3nt: TGTGCCAGCAGCCTCCCCCCCGTGACCAACAGGGGTTTGGACATTCAGTACTTC; CDR3aa: CASSLPPVTNRGLDIQYF
abundance: -; j_gene: TRBJ1-1; v_gene: TRBV6-5; d_gene: -; CDR3nt: TGTGCCAGCAGTGCAGGGAACACTGAAGCTTTCTTT; CDR3aa: CASSAGNTEAFF
abundance: -; j_gene: TRBJ2-7; v_gene: TRBV7-8; d_gene: TRBD1; CDR3nt: TGTGCCAGCAGCCCACAGGGGTACGGGCAGTACTTC; CDR3aa: CASSPQGYGQYF
abundance: -; j_gene: TRBJ2-5; v_gene: TRBV9; d_gene: TRBD2; CDR3nt: TGTGCCAGCAGCGTATCGTCTAGCGGGACCCAAGAGACCCAGTACTTC; CDR3aa: CASSVSSSGTQETQYF
abundance: -; j_gene: TRBJ2-1; v_gene: TRBV28; d_gene: TRBD2; CDR3nt: TGTGCCAGCAGTTTGGGACTAGCGGGACTCTACAATGAGCAGTTCTTC; CDR3aa: CASSLGLAGLYNEQFF
abundance: -; j_gene: TRBJ2-7; v_gene: TRBV11-2; d_gene: -; CDR3nt: TGTGCCAGCAGCTTAGATAGAGTGGCGGGTTCAAGGTCCGAGCAGTACTTC; CDR3aa: CASSLDRVAGSRSEQYF
abundance: -; j_gene: TRBJ2-5; v_gene: TRBV29-1; d_gene: -; CDR3nt: TGCAGCGTTGGGACAGCGGGGGAGACCCAGTACTTC; CDR3aa: CSVGTAGETQYF
abundance: -; j_gene: TRBJ1-5; v_gene: TRBV6-1; d_gene: TRBD1; CDR3nt: TGTGCCAGCGCCGACAGGGGGCCTCAGCCCCAGCATTTT; CDR3aa: CASADRGPQPQHF
abundance: few; j_gene: TRBJ1-2; v_gene: TRBV6-1; d_gene: -; CDR3nt: TGTGCCAGCAGTGATGACAGGACCCAGACTTATGGCTACACCTTC; CDR3aa: CASSDDRTQTYGYTF
abundance: few; j_gene: TRBJ2-3; v_gene: TRBV7-9; d_gene: TRBD2; CDR3nt: TGTGCCAGCAGCCCCCGAGCGGGAGCTACAGATACGCAGTATTTT; CDR3aa: CASSPRAGATDTQYF
abundance: -; j_gene: TRBJ1-1; v_gene: TRBV19; d_gene: -; CDR3nt: TGTGCCAGTAGTATCGGGATGAACACTGAAGCTTTCTTT; CDR3aa: CASSIGMNTEAFF